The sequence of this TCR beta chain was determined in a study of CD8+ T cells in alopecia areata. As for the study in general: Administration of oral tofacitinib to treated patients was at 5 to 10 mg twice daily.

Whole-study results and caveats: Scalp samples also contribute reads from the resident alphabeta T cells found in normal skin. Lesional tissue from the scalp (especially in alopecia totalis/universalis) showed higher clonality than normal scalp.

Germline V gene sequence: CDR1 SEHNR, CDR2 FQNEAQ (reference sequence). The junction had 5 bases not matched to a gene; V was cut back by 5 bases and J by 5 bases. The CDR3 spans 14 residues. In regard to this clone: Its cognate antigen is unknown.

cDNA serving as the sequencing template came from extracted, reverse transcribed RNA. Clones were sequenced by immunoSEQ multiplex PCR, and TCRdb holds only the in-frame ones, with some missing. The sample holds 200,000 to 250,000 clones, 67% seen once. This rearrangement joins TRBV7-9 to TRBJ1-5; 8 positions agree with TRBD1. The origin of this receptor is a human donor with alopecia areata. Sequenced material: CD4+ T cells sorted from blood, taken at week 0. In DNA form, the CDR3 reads TGTGCCAGCAGCGCGGACAGGGTTGATCAGCCCCAGCATTTT. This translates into CASSADRVDQPQHF.